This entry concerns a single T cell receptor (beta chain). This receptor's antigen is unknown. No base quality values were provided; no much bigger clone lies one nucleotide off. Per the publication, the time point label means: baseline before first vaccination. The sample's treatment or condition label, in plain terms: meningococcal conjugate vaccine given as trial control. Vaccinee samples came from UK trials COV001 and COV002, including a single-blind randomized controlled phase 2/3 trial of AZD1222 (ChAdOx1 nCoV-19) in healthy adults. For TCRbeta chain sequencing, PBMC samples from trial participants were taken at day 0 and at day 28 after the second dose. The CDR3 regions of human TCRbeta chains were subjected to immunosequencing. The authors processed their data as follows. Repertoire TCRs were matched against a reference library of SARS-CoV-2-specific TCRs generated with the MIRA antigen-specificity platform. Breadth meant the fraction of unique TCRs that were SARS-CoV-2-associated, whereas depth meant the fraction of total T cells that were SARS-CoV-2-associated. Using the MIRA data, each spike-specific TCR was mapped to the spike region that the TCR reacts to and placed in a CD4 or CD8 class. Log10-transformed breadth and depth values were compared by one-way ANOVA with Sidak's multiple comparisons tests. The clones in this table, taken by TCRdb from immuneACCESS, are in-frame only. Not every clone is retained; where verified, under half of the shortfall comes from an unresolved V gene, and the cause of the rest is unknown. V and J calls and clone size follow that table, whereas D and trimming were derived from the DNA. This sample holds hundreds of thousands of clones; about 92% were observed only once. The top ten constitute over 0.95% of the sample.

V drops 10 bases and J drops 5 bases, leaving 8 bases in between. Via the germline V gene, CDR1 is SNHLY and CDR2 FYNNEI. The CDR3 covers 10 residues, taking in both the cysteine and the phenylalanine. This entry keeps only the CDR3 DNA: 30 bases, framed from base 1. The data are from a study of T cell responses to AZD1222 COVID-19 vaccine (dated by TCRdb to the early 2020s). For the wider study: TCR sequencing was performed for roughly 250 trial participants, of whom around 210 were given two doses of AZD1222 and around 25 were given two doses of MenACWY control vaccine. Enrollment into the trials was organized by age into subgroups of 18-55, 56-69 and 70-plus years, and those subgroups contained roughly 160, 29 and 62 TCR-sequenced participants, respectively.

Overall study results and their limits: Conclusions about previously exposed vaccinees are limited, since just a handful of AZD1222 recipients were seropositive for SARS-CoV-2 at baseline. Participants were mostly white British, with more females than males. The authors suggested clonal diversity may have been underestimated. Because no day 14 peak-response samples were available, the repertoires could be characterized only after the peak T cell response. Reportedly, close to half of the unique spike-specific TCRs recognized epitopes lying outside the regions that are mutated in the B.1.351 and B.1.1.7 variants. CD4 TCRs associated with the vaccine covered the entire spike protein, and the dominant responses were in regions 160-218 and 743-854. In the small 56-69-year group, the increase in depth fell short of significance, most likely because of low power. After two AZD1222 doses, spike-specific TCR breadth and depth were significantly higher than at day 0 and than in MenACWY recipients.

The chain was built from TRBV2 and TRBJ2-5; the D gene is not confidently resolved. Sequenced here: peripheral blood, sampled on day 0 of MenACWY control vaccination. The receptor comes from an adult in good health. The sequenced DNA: TGTGCCACCGCTCTGGAGACCCAGTACTTC. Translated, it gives CATALETQYF.